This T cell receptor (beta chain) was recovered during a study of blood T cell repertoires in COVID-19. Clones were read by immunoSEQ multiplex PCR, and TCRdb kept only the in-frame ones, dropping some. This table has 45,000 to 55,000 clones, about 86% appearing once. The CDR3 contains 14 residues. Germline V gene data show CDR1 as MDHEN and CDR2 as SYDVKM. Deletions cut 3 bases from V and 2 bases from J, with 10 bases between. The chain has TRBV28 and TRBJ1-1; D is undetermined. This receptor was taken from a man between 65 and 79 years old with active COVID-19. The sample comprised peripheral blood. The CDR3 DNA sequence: TGTGCCAGCAGTTTCCTTACACCCAACACTGAAGCTTTCTTT. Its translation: CASSFLTPNTEAFF.